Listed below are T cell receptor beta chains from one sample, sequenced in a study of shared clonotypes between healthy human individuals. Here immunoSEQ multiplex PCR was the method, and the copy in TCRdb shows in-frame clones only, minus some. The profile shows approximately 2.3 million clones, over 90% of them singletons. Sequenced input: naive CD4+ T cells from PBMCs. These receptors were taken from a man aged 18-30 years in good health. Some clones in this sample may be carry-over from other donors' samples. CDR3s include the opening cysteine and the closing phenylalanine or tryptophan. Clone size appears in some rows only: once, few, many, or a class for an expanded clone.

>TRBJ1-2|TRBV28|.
CASSAMRKQGNNYGYTF
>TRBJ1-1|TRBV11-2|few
CASSRYTEAFF
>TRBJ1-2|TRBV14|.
CASSHTDRVF
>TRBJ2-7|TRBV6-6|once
CASTTTVGQANEQYF
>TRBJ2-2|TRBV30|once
CAWILNRGQNTGELFF
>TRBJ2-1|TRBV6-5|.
CASSQGQGYYNEQFF
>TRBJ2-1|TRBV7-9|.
CASSSYNPPYNEQFF
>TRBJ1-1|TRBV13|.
CASSTRQGAVKAFF
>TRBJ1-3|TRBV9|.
CASRRGQGIPGNTIYF
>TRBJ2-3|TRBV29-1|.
CSVEGTGTSGMEKPTDTQYF
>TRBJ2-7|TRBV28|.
CASSRSPYEQYF
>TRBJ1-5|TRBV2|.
CAGGTGAGQPQHF
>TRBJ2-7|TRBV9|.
CASSVGLAGGPYEQYF
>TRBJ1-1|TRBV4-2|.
CASSQDQGQVSTEAFF
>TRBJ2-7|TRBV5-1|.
CASSADRDEQYF
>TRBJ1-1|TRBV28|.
CASAGLMNTEAFF
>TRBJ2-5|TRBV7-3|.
CASSEPGLAGVYETQYF
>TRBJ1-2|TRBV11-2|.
CASSLDKGSGYTF
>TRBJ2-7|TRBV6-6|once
CASSLRDRGPYEQYF
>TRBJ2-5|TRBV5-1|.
CASSLALGGETQYF
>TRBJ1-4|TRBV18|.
CASSLVGAANEKLFF
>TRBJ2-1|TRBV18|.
CASSLWTSASYNEQFF